This TCR beta chain was obtained from a study of cytomegalovirus exposure and HLA in healthy donors. The PCR ran on 60 Vbeta and 13 Jbeta primers. Profiled with immunoSEQ multiplex PCR; TCRdb holds only in-frame clones, not every one. This table holds approximately 210,000 clones, 70% to 80% found once. This CDR3 has 17 residues. The germline CDR1 and CDR2 sequences are SGHNT and YENEEA. The trim removed 5 bases at V and 3 bases at J, leaving 13 bases unmatched. The sequenced material came from PBMCs. The clonotype originates from a male donor in good health and CMV-seropositive. The chain recombines TRBV11-3 with TRBJ2-3; 8 bases map to TRBD2. The CDR3 coding sequence is TGTGCCAGCAGCCCTAGGAACCCAGCGGGGGCTACAGATACGCAGTATTTT. Protein product: CASSPRNPAGATDTQYF.